The 5 T cell receptor beta chains in this list originate from one sample, sequenced in a study of cytomegalovirus exposure and HLA in healthy donors. It was with 60 Vbeta and 13 Jbeta primers that the PCR ran. Libraries were prepared by immunoSEQ multiplex PCR; TCRdb keeps only in-frame clonotypes and omits some of them. The sample records about 62,000 clones, 87% being singletons. Source material: PBMCs. These receptors were collected from a man between 18 and 29 years old in good health and CMV-seronegative.

This clone was found once. The rearrangement links TRBV28 to TRBJ1-5; the D is unclear. This CDR3 spans 14 amino acids. Trimming took 5 bases from V and 10 from J, leaving 18 bases between them. The V gene's germline CDR1 is MDHEN and CDR2 SYDVKM. The CDR3 region is CASSIRHTINPQHF. Written as DNA, the CDR3 is TGTGCCAGCAGTATAAGACATACCATAAACCCCCAGCATTTT.

This clone was counted only a few times. The genes are TRBV4-2 and TRBJ2-3; TRBD2 matches at 10 bases. The V segment lost 1 base and the J segment 7 bases; nucleotides outside the gene matches: 14. Germline CDR1 reads LGHNA; CDR2 reads YNFKEQ. CDR3 size: 18 residues. CDR3 bases: TGTGCCAGCAGCCAAGTCTGGTCCGGGACTAGCGAATCGTATACGCAGTATTTT. This sequence encodes CASSQVWSGTSESYTQYF.

The chain recombines TRBV19 with TRBJ2-7; unclear D gene. Germline values: CDR1 LNHDA, CDR2 SQIVND (reference sequence). The CDR3 is 15 residues long. V dropped 0 bases and J dropped 5 bases, with 14 bases sitting between them. The CDR3 DNA sequence: TGTGCCAGTAGTATAGACAACACTGCGGATGACGAGCAGTACTTC. Translation gives CASSIDNTADDEQYF.

The V and J genes are TRBV25-1 and TRBJ2-1, with 12 nucleotides matching TRBD1. CDR1 and CDR2 from the germline V gene are MGHDK and SYGVNS. The CDR3 loop spans 15 amino acids. The V gene end was trimmed by 5 bases and the J gene end by 6 bases; junction bases not matched to a gene: 5. The CDR3 DNA is TGTGCCAGCAGTCGGGGACAGGGGGCAATCAATGAGCAGTTCTTC. Protein sequence: CASSRGQGAINEQFF.

The chain uses TRBV5-6 and TRBJ2-1; 9 nucleotides align to TRBD2. Trimming cost V 3 bases and J 4 bases; bases outside gene matches: 5. This CDR3 is built from 15 residues. Germline CDR1 is SGHDT and CDR2 is YYEEEE. DNA for the CDR3: TGTGCCAGCAGCTCGCATGCGGGGGGGTACAATGAGCAGTTCTTC. It specifies CASSSHAGGYNEQFF.